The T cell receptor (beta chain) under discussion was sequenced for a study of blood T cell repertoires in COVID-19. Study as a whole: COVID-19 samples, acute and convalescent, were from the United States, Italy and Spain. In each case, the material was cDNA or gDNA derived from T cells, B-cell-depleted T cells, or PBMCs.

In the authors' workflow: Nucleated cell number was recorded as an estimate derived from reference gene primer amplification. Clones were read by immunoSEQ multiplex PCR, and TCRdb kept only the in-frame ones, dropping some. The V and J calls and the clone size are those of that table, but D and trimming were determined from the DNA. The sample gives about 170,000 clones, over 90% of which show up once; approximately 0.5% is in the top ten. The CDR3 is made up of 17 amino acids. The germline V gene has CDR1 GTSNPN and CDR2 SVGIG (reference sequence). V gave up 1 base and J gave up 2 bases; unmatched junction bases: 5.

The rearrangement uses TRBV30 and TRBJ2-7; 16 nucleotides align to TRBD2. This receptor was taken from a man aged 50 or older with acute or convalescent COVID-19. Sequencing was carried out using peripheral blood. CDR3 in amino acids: CAWSAYGTSGRAYEQYF. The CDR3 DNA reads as TGTGCCTGGAGTGCATATGGGACTAGCGGGAGGGCCTACGAGCAGTACTTC.